Given below is one T cell receptor (beta chain) in context. Its specificity is unknown. TCRdb's table, derived via immunoSEQ multiplex PCR, lists solely in-frame clones and lacks some. The data show approximately 120,000 clones, approximately 91% seen once. The V and J ends lost 1 base and 5 bases, in that order; junction bases with no gene match: 8. The V gene's germline CDR1 is MNHEY and CDR2 SMNVEV (reference sequence). The CDR3 is made up of 17 amino acids. This specimen comes from a study of T cell responses to AZD1222 COVID-19 vaccine. General study findings and limits: Unmutated variant regions are reportedly targeted by nearly half of spike-specific TCRs.

The chain recombines TRBV27 with TRBJ1-1; 12 bases line up with TRBD1. Material: peripheral blood, obtained on day 0 of AZD1222 vaccination. The receptor comes from an adult in good health. CDR3 DNA sequence: TGTGCCAGCAGTTTATTGTGGGACAGGGGGCAGGGGACTGAAGCTTTCTTT. Translated, it gives CASSLLWDRGQGTEAFF.